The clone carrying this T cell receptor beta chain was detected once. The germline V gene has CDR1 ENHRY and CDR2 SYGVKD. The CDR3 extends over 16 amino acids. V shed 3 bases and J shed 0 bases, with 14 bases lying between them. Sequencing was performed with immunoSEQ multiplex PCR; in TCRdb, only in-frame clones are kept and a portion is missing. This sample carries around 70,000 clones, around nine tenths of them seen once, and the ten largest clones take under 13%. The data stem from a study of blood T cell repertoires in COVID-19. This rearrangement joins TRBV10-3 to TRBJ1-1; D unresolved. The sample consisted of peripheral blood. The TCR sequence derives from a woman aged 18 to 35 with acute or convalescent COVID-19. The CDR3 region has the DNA TGTGCCATCAGTGACGACCGGGCGGGTCTGAACACTGAAGCTTTCTTT. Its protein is CAISDDRAGLNTEAFF.